This TCR beta chain was identified in a study of human T cells and chemical hapten exposure. The overall study: In the approximately 23-week study, patients were dosed weekly with diphenylcyclopropenone on the scalp throughout.

The CDR3 loop spans 16 amino acids. The germline gives CDR1 SEHNR, CDR2 FQNEAQ (reference sequence). The V and J ends lost 5 bases and 4 bases respectively, with 17 bases between them. Individual cDNA molecules in this library carried unique molecular identifiers. TCRdb called the RACE reads again in MiXCR, with one record for every CDR3 protein. The sample shows 200,000 to 300,000 distinct CDR3 sequences, more than 6.5% of them seen only once. Time point in this sample: pre-sensitization, week 0. Noted treatment: therapeutic diphenylcyclopropenone sensitization with weekly scalp DPC. Whole blood, unfractionated, served as the material for total RNA extraction.

The TCR comes from a woman in her 40s with alopecia areata. Some clones in this sample may be carry-over from other donors' samples. The gene calls are TRBV7-9 and TRBJ2-2, with a tentative D call TRBD1 (5 bases). Source: whole blood, taken in connection with sensitization to the hapten diphenylcyclopropenone (DPC). This chain's CDR3 is CASSPLLQGSTGELFF. The CDR3 coding sequence is TGTGCCAGCAGCCCGCTACTTCAGGGTTCCACCGGGGAGCTGTTTTTT.